This entry describes one TCR beta chain. The target of this receptor is not known. The record has no base qualities; no much larger clone is one base away. From its cysteine to its phenylalanine, the CDR3 spans 17 amino acids. Only the CDR3 DNA stays, 51 bases, in frame from base 1. V loses 0 bases at its end and J loses 7 bases; junction bases beyond the gene matches: 10. CDR1 LGHNA and CDR2 YNFKEQ were looked up in the germline V gene. This entry belongs to a study of cytomegalovirus exposure and HLA in healthy donors (dated by TCRdb to 2017 to 2019). As for the study more broadly: In an earlier analysis of several hundred of the donors, 276 Gb of sequence data and approximately 100 million unique TCR beta sequences from 150 million to 200 million T cells were reported. An early release that covered 640 HLA-typed donors contained approximately 300 gigabases of sequencing data and approximately 85 million unique TCR sequences. The genetic ancestry cluster associated with self-reported Caucasian donors included roughly four fifths of the 398 genotyped donors. The study was designed to test whether signatures of past pathogen exposure could be identified by cataloging public T cell receptors. The study profiled the T cell repertoires of approximately 700 subjects by immunosequencing and related them to cytomegalovirus serostatus. Along with the roughly 610-subject first cohort, a separate validation cohort of over a hundred different subjects was used. High-throughput TCR immunosequencing, statistical association of individual TCRs with disease status, and machine learning were combined to predict cytomegalovirus infection status. A later analysis re-examined previously published TCR beta repertoires from more than 650 donors and added high-resolution HLA genotyping to investigate patterns of TCR occurrence. In the later analysis, no new phenotypic data were used to find candidate immune exposures; instead, reliance was placed on TCR beta sequences and their occurrence across donors. An earlier analysis of 587 of the donors applied high-throughput TCR beta sequencing to assess whether each TCR beta V gene segment acted as functional or pseudogenic. Donor age, sex, ethnicity and CMV serostatus were collected together with the repertoire data. In a later genetic analysis, genome-wide SNP genotypes for about 55% of the roughly 700 donors were used, and that subset was treated as a discovery cohort. All discovery cohort repertoires had been generated on a single sequencing platform. Class I and class II HLA loci were covered by the typing at four-digit resolution. Typing coverage varied by locus: roughly 629-640 donors for A, B, C, DRB1 and DQB1; 522 for DQA1; about 570 for DPA1; 400 to 480 for DPB1. Because of strong linkage in the cohort, four or five DR-DQ haplotypes were treated as single units for association and clustering. Across some 400 genotyped donors of the cohort, an average of approximately 240,000 unique TCR beta nucleotide sequences per donor were sequenced, and around 19% of those sequences were non-productive. The investigation overall reported the following: Some IMGT-functional V segments, including TRBV6-2 and TRBV6-3, could not be distinguished by the 87-base-pair reads and were therefore excluded. Most TCR sequences were observed very rarely across donors, whereas some public TCRs were present in many individuals. Most CMV-associated TCR beta chains appeared to be HLA-restricted in a later analysis, and the HLA associations seemed to be driven largely by CMV exposure. Several of the top co-occurrence clusters appeared to be linked to parvovirus B19, influenza, CMV and Epstein-Barr virus, according to a later analysis. For the cohort, immune exposure information was limited to CMV serostatus. Specific HLA alleles were associated with 15,000 to 20,000 TCR beta sequences at a false discovery rate of 0.05 in a later analysis. Compared with equally common non-associated chains, HLA-associated TCR beta chains in a later analysis were more clonally expanded and had lower generation probabilities. In an earlier analysis of 587 of the donors, most TCR beta V segments appeared in productive rearrangements about 90% or about 30% of the time, broadly matching IMGT annotations. The sequencing pipeline was judged likely to have produced a cluster of highly shared sequence variants as a technical artifact. About 17 rarely observed V segments, including chromosome 9 orphons, were excluded from the earlier analysis of about 500 of the donors because counts were too low. In vitro tests confirmed that a few of the cytomegalovirus-associated TCR beta chains recognize cytomegalovirus antigens. The classifier was reported to diagnose cytomegalovirus status with high specificity and sensitivity in both the original cohort and the validation cohort. Because HLA typing was unavailable for some donors at each locus, only the typed subset was used in association tests. Correlated functional status among segregating V segments might be attributable to linkage disequilibrium, but an unknown experimental factor could not be ruled out. A later genetic analysis associated a missense DCLRE1C variant with V-gene and J-gene trimming of TCR beta chains, and an independent cohort replicated the association. Assigning TCR associations to individual alleles was difficult when HLA alleles, especially DR and DQ, strongly co-occurred. It was suggested by the authors that the approach could potentially be generalized to other disease states and immunological phenotypes. This cohort had only TCR beta chains sequenced, and the lack of alpha or paired-chain data limited which features could be detected. A further reported finding was that TCR beta sequences accurately predicted the HLA-A and HLA-B alleles for most subjects in the first cohort. In a later analysis, the rate of TCR association differed among HLA loci, with DRB1 alleles having the most associated TCRs and HLA-C alleles having the fewest. The presence/absence analyses assumed that sequencing depth was roughly uniform across donors, and that assumption may not be true. A later genetic analysis reported fewer N-insertions in productive TCRs among donors in an Asian-associated ancestry cluster than the roughly 700-donor mean. In the study, 150 to 200 TCR beta chains were listed as associated with cytomegalovirus.

The protocol used for the library was the immunoSEQ multiplex PCR assay. A mixture of 60 forward primers for TCR Vbeta segments and 13 reverse primers for TCR Jbeta segments was used in the multiplex PCR. Amplification of the CDR3 region of rearranged TCR beta genes was performed with a multiplex PCR assay on genomic DNA. On the Illumina HiSeq System, the amplified TCR beta libraries were sequenced as 87-base-pair reads. Per the source publication's procedure: In a later analysis, some 80 million unique TCR beta chains were counted across the roughly 610 repertoires, and some 10 million of these chains were shared by at least two donors. A nearest-neighbor algorithm error-corrected the raw reads and collapsed the reads into unique sequences, merging closely related sequences to remove PCR and sequencing errors. To assign V, D and J gene segments, CDR3 sequences were aligned to IMGT reference sequences. Each retained sequence needed at least a six-nucleotide match to both a V gene segment and a J gene segment. A rearrangement was called productive if the CDR3 had no stop codons and remained in frame with V and J, and every other rearrangement was called non-productive. CDR3 was defined by IMGT convention, running from the second conserved V-encoded cysteine to the conserved J-encoded phenylalanine. In an earlier analysis of just under 600 of the donors, sequences lacking an unambiguous match to a single V gene segment were excluded. In an earlier analysis of a few hundred of the donors, V segments were called functional above 56.7% productive rearrangements and were called segregating when the between-donor standard deviation exceeded 5%. A statistical classification framework was built for diagnosing cytomegalovirus status from the catalog of TCR beta chain sequences. A later analysis assigned V and J genes by comparing TCR nucleotide sequences with IMGT/GENE-DB human TR gene sequences. The TCRdist pipeline was used in a later analysis to assign CDR3 sequences and most-parsimonious VDJ recombination scenarios. In a later analysis, each TCR beta chain was defined by its CDR3 amino acid sequence together with its V-gene family, and reads without a unique V-gene family were excluded. A later analysis removed over 500 highly shared, low-generation-probability nucleotide sequences to deal with suspected cross-contamination and a sequencing artifact. In a later analysis, a clonal expansion index for each public chain was calculated from normalized within-repertoire ranks of inferred template counts. In a later analysis, generation probabilities were computed with a VDJ recombination model fitted to out-of-frame rearrangements, and the resulting probabilities were checked against IGoR. A later analysis scored TCR-TCR, TCR-HLA and TCR-CMV co-occurrence with hypergeometric tests, applying a repertoire-size bias correction to TCR pairs. False discovery rates were estimated in a later analysis by permuting HLA or CMV assignments 20 times. In a later analysis, co-occurring TCRs were grouped using DBSCAN, and TCRdist sequence similarity was added for clustering within HLA-allele-positive subsets. Repertoires with fewer than 30,000 or more than 120,000 public chains were left out of co-occurrence clustering, as were four to six repertoires with anomalous nucleotide sharing. TCRdb stores this immuneACCESS table with in-frame sequences only. Part of the clones is absent; in the studies checked, under half of the shortfall reflects unresolved V genes, and no reason is known for the rest. Clonal size and the V and J genes are those of that table, whereas D and trimming came from the DNA. Recorded for this sample are 150,000 to 200,000 clones; 80% to 90% of them occurred a single time. Roughly 9.3% of the sample goes to the ten largest clones.

The cohort was made up of about 670 healthy bone marrow donors. All cohort members were sampled while nominally healthy, although unrecorded immune exposures were likely present. The donor tested CMV seropositive, placing the donor among the approximately 310 seropositive members of the cohort. A peripheral blood sample was collected from each donor, and TCR beta sequencing was performed on peripheral blood mononuclear cells. Genomic DNA extraction from the blood cell samples was performed with the Qiagen DNeasy Blood Extraction Kit. The sequence links TRBV4-2 to TRBJ2-1; TRBD2 fits 9 bases in the junction. Input material: PBMCs. This sequence was found in a man younger than 35 in good health and CMV-seropositive. The DNA is as follows: TGTGCCAGCAGCCAAGACCAGCGGGGGGCCAATGGGAATGAGCAGTTCTTC. It translates to CASSQDQRGANGNEQFF.